Below are 24 T cell receptor beta chains sequenced from a single sample in a study of tumor-infiltrating lymphocytes in primary liver carcinoma (dated by TCRdb to 2017 to 2019). Blood RNA was extracted from unsorted whole blood with TRIzol reagent; germline DNA came from the DNeasy Blood & Tissue kit. Sequencing instrument: Illumina HiSeq 2500. Using a constant-region primer and ProtoScript II reverse transcriptase, TCRbeta-specific cDNA was reverse-transcribed from 500 to 650 ng total RNA. Three nested multiplex PCR rounds, following a slightly modified ARM-PCR procedure, were used to build the TCRbeta libraries. Each of the first two PCR rounds ran for approximately 10 cycles and used multiplex TRBV1-TRBV30 forward primers together with a Cbeta reverse primer. TCRdb reprocessing: public reads trimmed at Q25 with fastp, clones called with MiXCR, in-frame beta chains kept. Identical CDR3 proteins give one entry, which carries the most common genes and DNA. The sample table lists 150,000 to 200,000 distinct CDR3 sequences, over 45% of them with a count of one. Together, the top ten hold less than 75% of the sample.

The sample consisted of peripheral blood. The receptors come from a man aged 35 to 55 with primary liver carcinoma and hepatitis B virus infection.

On this clonotype: A much larger clone is a single base away; this may be a read error. The rearrangement links TRBV11-2 to TRBJ2-7, with D unresolved. The CDR3 has 13 residues. Germline values: CDR1 SGHAT, CDR2 FQNNGV. The CDR3 bases are TGTGCCAGCAGCATTCTAGTCTCCCACGAGCAGTACTTC. Protein sequence: CASSILVSHEQYF. The whole variable domain, remainder taken from reference TRBV11-2 and TRBJ2-7, is EAGVAQSPRYKIIEKRQSVAFWCNPISGHATLYWYQQILGQGPKLLIQFQNNGVVDDSQLPKDRFSAERLKGVDSTLKIQPAKLEDSAVYLCASSILVSHEQYFGPGTRLTVT.

This chain connects TRBV7-9 to TRBJ2-1, with TRBD2 matching over 11 bases. Germline CDR1 SEHNR, CDR2 FQNEAQ (reference sequence). The junction had 3 bases not matched to a gene; V was cut back by 2 bases and J by 9 bases. This CDR3 spans 14 amino acids. The CDR3 loop reads CASSLIGLAGEQFF. For the CDR3, the DNA is TGTGCCAGCAGCTTAATAGGACTAGCGGGTGAGCAGTTCTTC.

This chain links TRBV19 with TRBJ2-1, with D perhaps matching TRBD1 (6 bases). The V gene's germline CDR1 is LNHDA and CDR2 SQIVND (reference sequence). V lost 2 bases and J lost 12, with 17 bases in between. CDR3 length: 14 amino acids. CDR3 coding DNA: TGTGCCAGTAGTATACAGGGGTCGAATGAGTGGCAGTTCTTC. It is translated as CASSIQGSNEWQFF.

The chain employs TRBV6-1 and TRBJ2-5; D might be TRBD1 or TRBD2, each matching 5 bases. CDR3 size: 15 residues. Germline V gene data show CDR1 as MNHNS and CDR2 as SASEGT. Trimming removed 0 bases at V and 2 bases at J, with 10 bases between. CDR3: CASSEAGRLQETQYF. The CDR3 region has the DNA TGTGCCAGCAGTGAAGCGGGACGGCTGCAAGAGACCCAGTACTTC.

For this clonotype: This clone may be a read error of a much larger clone one base away. The chain joins TRBV2 to TRBJ2-3, with D uncertain. Deletions cut 6 bases from V and 0 bases from J, with 4 bases between. The CDR3 has 12 amino acids. Germline values: CDR1 SNHLY, CDR2 FYNNEI. The CDR3 spells CASRDSTDTQYF. The CDR3 bases are TGTGCCAGCAGGGACAGCACAGATACGCAGTATTTT.

A remark on this clonotype: This may be a read error, as it is one base from a much larger clone. The J gene is TRBJ2-7, the V gene TRBV6-6; D is possibly TRBD2 (5 bases). V was pared by 6 bases and J by 7 bases, with 19 bases between. This CDR3 is 14 amino acids long. CDR1 is MNHNY, CDR2 SVGAGI, per germline (reference sequence). As DNA, the CDR3 is TGTGCCAGCAGCCCCCACGAGGGTTCATGGGAGCAGTACTTC. This encodes CASSPHEGSWEQYF.

This clonotype appeared a few times. The rearrangement links TRBV29-1 to TRBJ2-5; 9 nucleotides line up with TRBD2. The CDR3 runs 14 residues. Germline trimming cut 3 bases from V and 0 bases from J; bases unmatched to any gene: 2. Germline CDR1 is SQVTM and CDR2 is ANQGSEA. The CDR3 spells CSVDLAGHQETQYF. In DNA, the CDR3 is TGCAGCGTTGACCTAGCGGGACACCAAGAGACCCAGTACTTC. Based on the CDR3 plus reference TRBV29-1 and TRBJ2-5, the full variable domain is SAVISQKPSRDICQRGTSLTIQCQVDSQVTMMFWYRQQPGQSLTLIATANQGSEATYESGFVIDKFPISRPNLTFSTLTVSNMSPEDSSIYLCSVDLAGHQETQYFGPGTRLLVL.

V and J are TRBV6-1 and TRBJ1-4; D uncertain. V was cut by 4 bases and J by 7 bases, with 13 bases left in between. This CDR3 has 14 residues. Germline CDR1 MNHNS, CDR2 SASEGT. The chain's CDR3 is CASSAFTDIEKLFF. CDR3 sequence (DNA): TGTGCCAGCAGTGCCTTTACAGATATTGAAAAACTGTTTTTT.

The chain combines TRBV4-1 with TRBJ2-1, with D perhaps TRBD1 (5 bases). V was cut by 1 base and J by 1 base, with 11 bases left in between. Germline CDR1 is MGHRA and CDR2 is YSYEKL. The CDR3 loop spans 16 amino acids. The CDR3 sequence: CASSQGRQLSYNEQFF. Written as DNA, the CDR3 is TGCGCCAGCAGCCAAGGGCGACAGTTATCCTACAATGAGCAGTTCTTC.

The V gene is TRBV7-9, the J gene TRBJ2-7, with D unresolved. This CDR3 is 13 amino acids long. V was trimmed by 5 bases and J by 0 bases, leaving 8 bases between them. CDR1 SEHNR and CDR2 FQNEAQ come from the germline V gene (reference sequence). Here the CDR3 reads CASSGMVSYEQYF. CDR3 sequence (DNA): TGTGCCAGCAGCGGGATGGTCTCCTACGAGCAGTACTTC.

This chain links TRBV4-1 with TRBJ2-7, with D possibly TRBD1 on 5 matching bases. Germline CDR1 MGHRA, CDR2 YSYEKL. CDR3 length: 15 residues. The V end was cut by 0 bases, the J end by 1 base, with 10 bases between. The CDR3 spells CASSQDDPGSYEQYF. In nucleotides, the CDR3 is TGCGCCAGCAGCCAAGATGATCCAGGGTCCTACGAGCAGTACTTC.

The chain is built from TRBV6-5 and TRBJ1-2, with 10 nucleotides matching TRBD1. The CDR3 spans 18 residues. Per germline, CDR1 MNHEY and CDR2 SVGAGI. The J segment lost 4 bases and the V segment lost 0 bases, leaving 11 bases of the junction unmatched. The CDR3: CASSYSSTGGYSLYGYTF. The CDR3 DNA reads TGTGCCAGCAGTTACTCGTCGACAGGGGGCTACAGTCTCTATGGCTACACCTTC.

About this clonotype: One end of the junction fails to match germline, which may point to a read error. The chain joins TRBV11-2 to TRBJ2-1; TRBD2 matches at 9 bases. The CDR3 runs 14 residues. Germline CDR1 reads SGHAT; CDR2 reads FQNNGV. The CDR3 DNA is TGTGCCGGCAGCTTAGCGGGGGTTTCCAATGAGCAGTTCTTC. As protein: CAGSLAGVSNEQFF. Supplemented by reference TRBV11-2 and TRBJ2-1, the full variable domain reads EAGVAQSPRYKIIEKRQSVAFWCNPISGHATLYWYQQILGQGPKLLIQFQNNGVVDDSQLPKDRFSAERLKGVDSTLKIQPAKLEDSAVYLCAGSLAGVSNEQFFGPGTRLTVL.

The chain couples TRBV4-3 to TRBJ2-1; D remains ambiguous. This CDR3 is built from 16 residues. Trimming removed 0 bases from V and 0 bases from J, with 9 bases in between. CDR1 and CDR2 (germline): LGHNA, YSLEER. The CDR3 DNA reads as TGCGCCAGCAGCCAAGATGCCTTAAGCTCCTACAATGAGCAGTTCTTC. Encoded protein: CASSQDALSSYNEQFF.

This chain connects TRBV6-1 to TRBJ1-1; 7 nucleotides agree with TRBD1. Germline CDR1 reads MNHNS; CDR2 reads SASEGT. The CDR3 is 17 amino acids. V lost 6 bases to trimming and J lost 3 bases; unmatched junction nucleotides: 16. The CDR3 region is CASSKIMGPTGDTEAFF. The CDR3 nucleotides read TGTGCCAGCAGCAAAATTATGGGGCCAACAGGGGACACTGAAGCTTTCTTT.

V usage is TRBV6-5 and J usage is TRBJ1-2; possibly TRBD1 for D (6 bases). The CDR3 totals 14 residues. Germline CDR1 is MNHEY and CDR2 is SVGAGI. V was shortened by 5 bases and J by 4 bases, with 14 bases between the two germline ends. For the CDR3, the DNA is TGTGCCAGCAGTCCTTTCGGGGGGCTCTATGGCTACACCTTC. This gives the protein CASSPFGGLYGYTF.

Only one count was recorded for this clonotype. J is TRBJ2-7 and V is TRBV12-3 or TRBV12-4; the D is unclear. The CDR3 has 14 residues. V was shortened by 11 bases and J by 0 bases, with 17 bases between the two germline ends. CDR3 sequence: CACKVSRHSYEQYF. CDR3 sequence (DNA): TGTGCCTGCAAAGTCTCACGGCACTCCTACGAGCAGTACTTC.

This clonotype has a count of ten or more. This chain uses TRBV11-2 with TRBJ2-7; possibly TRBD2 for D (6 bases). Germline lookup yields CDR1 SGHAT and CDR2 FQNNGV. CDR3 length: 15 residues. Trimming stripped 3 bases from V and 0 bases from J, with 12 bases between. For the CDR3, the DNA is TGTGCCAGCAGCTTGAAGCGGGTGATCTCCTACGAGCAGTACTTC. It encodes CASSLKRVISYEQYF.

In regard to this clonotype: The junction and the germline gene differ at one end; a read error may be behind it. CDR3 coding DNA: TGCGGCGTTAAGCCTTGGGAAAGGGATACGCAGTATTTT. Translation: CGVKPWERDTQYF. The chain combines TRBV29-1 with TRBJ2-3; D is ambiguous. This CDR3 has 13 amino acids. The germline gives CDR1 SQVTM, CDR2 ANQGSEA.

This clonotype was observed a handful of times. An end of the junction does not agree with germline; a read error may underlie this. V and J are TRBV14 and TRBJ2-3, with a tentative D call TRBD1 (6 bases). Germline V gene sequence: CDR1 SGHDN, CDR2 FVKESK. CDR3 size: 16 residues. The CDR3: CASSQARGRSTDTQYF. CDR3 coding DNA: TGTGCCAGTAGCCAAGCCAGGGGAAGAAGCACAGATACGCAGTATTTT.

Worth noting for this clonotype: One end of the junction varies from germline; a read error may be responsible. The rearrangement links TRBV5-1 to TRBJ1-2, with D perhaps matching TRBD1 (5 bases). Germline CDR1 reads SGHRS; CDR2 reads YFSETQ. CDR3 length: 18 amino acids. The CDR3 nucleotides are TGCGCCAGCAGCTTGGCCGGTGTCGTCAGGGCAACGGGCTATGGCCACACCTTC. Its protein is CASSLAGVVRATGYGHTF.

Worth noting for this clonotype: This sequence may be a read error, since a much larger clone differs from it by one base. The chain joins TRBV6-5 to TRBJ1-2, with 10 positions matching TRBD1. The germline V gene encodes CDR1 MNHEY and CDR2 SVGAGI. The CDR3 consists of 16 residues. Losses at the gene ends were 6 bases for V and 4 bases for J; bases not matched to a gene: 11. CDR3 residues: CASSHLRTGGTYGYTF. The DNA for the CDR3 is TGTGCCAGCAGCCATCTGAGGACAGGGGGTACCTATGGCTACACCTTC.

A few counts support this clonotype. This rearrangement joins TRBV6-9 to TRBJ2-2, with D uncertain. This CDR3 comprises 14 residues. V was shortened by 6 bases and J by 5 bases, with 13 bases between the two germline ends. In germline, CDR1 is MNHGY, CDR2 SVAAGI. The CDR3 here is CASSPSDGTGELFF. CDR3 coding DNA: TGTGCCAGCAGCCCGAGCGACGGGACCGGGGAGCTGTTTTTT.

The chain is built from TRBV30 and TRBJ1-5; 8 bases align to TRBD1. The CDR3 totals 13 residues. Germline-derived CDR1 and CDR2 are GTSNPN and SVGIG (reference sequence). With 4 bases clipped from V and 7 bases from J, the junction kept 6 bases outside the gene matches. The CDR3 sequence is CAWNVQGGQPQHF. DNA of the CDR3: TGTGCCTGGAATGTACAGGGGGGGCAGCCCCAGCATTTT.